A selection of T cell receptor beta chains follows, all from one sample in a study of blood T cells in healthy people across ages. TCRdb redid the calling of the 5' RACE reads with MiXCR, one entry per CDR3 protein. The sample records more than 1 million distinct CDR3 sequences, roughly 45% being singletons. The sequencing input was blood. These receptors all come from a woman aged 60-75 years in good health. The CDR3 runs from the conserved cysteine through the conserved F or W.

v_gene	j_gene	CDR3aa
TRBV12-3/TRBV12-4	TRBJ1-1	CASSAPDGAFF
TRBV6-1	TRBJ2-1	CAGRPLGSYNEQFF
TRBV4-1	TRBJ2-3	CASSVQTSTDTQYF
TRBV20-1	TRBJ2-7	CSASMPYEQYF
TRBV5-1	TRBJ2-5	CASSYTGIQETQYF
TRBV29-1	TRBJ2-7	CSVSVSYEQYF
TRBV15	TRBJ1-1	CATSGKGRSTEAFF
TRBV27	TRBJ2-7	CASSFGRSYEQYF
TRBV12-3/TRBV12-4	TRBJ2-1	CASSPRDRVAYEQFF
TRBV29-1	TRBJ2-1	CSVGTGTSGNREQFF
TRBV6-5	TRBJ2-7	CASSPSTGMISEQYF
TRBV9	TRBJ2-3	CASSVETGATDTQYF
TRBV5-1	TRBJ2-3	CASSLRTVTDTQYF
TRBV2	TRBJ2-5	CASSEHRGQETQYF
TRBV28	TRBJ1-2	CASSSGQGTRLYGYTF
TRBV2	TRBJ2-3	CASSETADTQYF
TRBV5-5	TRBJ2-1	CASSLGVLRRDEQFF
TRBV30	TRBJ2-5	CAWSVGLPEETQYF
TRBV6-5	TRBJ1-2	CASRRPGQYGYTF
TRBV10-3	TRBJ2-7	CAIRRRDRSYEQYF
TRBV7-9	TRBJ2-1	CASSLAGRGDNEQFF
TRBV4-3	TRBJ2-1	CASSQGWNSYNEQFF
TRBV20-1	TRBJ2-1	CSARRLAGGLSDEQFF
TRBV20-1	TRBJ2-1	CSARKASGTHEQFF
TRBV30	TRBJ2-7	CAWSGGHVNFEQYF
TRBV7-9	TRBJ2-1	CASSLAVRTKYNEQFF
TRBV4-2	TRBJ2-1	CASSQVPSGRGNEQFF
TRBV24-1	TRBJ2-5	CATSDGGQGGFRETQYF
TRBV13	TRBJ2-3	CASSTRTSGRLADTQYF
TRBV29-1	TRBJ1-2	CSVEKGGDGYTF
TRBV20-1	TRBJ1-1	CSPRQGAGVGTEAFF
TRBV7-9	TRBJ2-5	CASSSGFYQETQYF
TRBV20-1	TRBJ2-1	CSARSGGRYNEQFF
TRBV20-1	TRBJ2-3	CSAEEMTGKRGTDTQYF
TRBV24-1	TRBJ1-2	CATSDSGIRYGYTF
TRBV3-1	TRBJ2-1	CASSQTGALYNEQFF
TRBV20-1	TRBJ2-5	CSARDPSGGAATQYF
TRBV28	TRBJ2-5	CASSLERGGINEQYF
TRBV12-3/TRBV12-4	TRBJ2-5	CASRGAETQYF
TRBV25-1	-	CASRRNVHGNEQYF
TRBV20-1	TRBJ1-5	CSARQGGNQPQHF
TRBV7-2	TRBJ2-3	CASSLGVSTDTQYF
TRBV30	TRBJ1-4	CAWSVEGRYNEKLFF
TRBV9	TRBJ2-1	CASSVGLREGDNEQFF
TRBV7-2	TRBJ1-5	CASSLEGNGGQPQHF
TRBV13	TRBJ2-1	CASSPTRLAGGPGEQFF
TRBV5-1	TRBJ1-4	CASSAGGTNEKLFF